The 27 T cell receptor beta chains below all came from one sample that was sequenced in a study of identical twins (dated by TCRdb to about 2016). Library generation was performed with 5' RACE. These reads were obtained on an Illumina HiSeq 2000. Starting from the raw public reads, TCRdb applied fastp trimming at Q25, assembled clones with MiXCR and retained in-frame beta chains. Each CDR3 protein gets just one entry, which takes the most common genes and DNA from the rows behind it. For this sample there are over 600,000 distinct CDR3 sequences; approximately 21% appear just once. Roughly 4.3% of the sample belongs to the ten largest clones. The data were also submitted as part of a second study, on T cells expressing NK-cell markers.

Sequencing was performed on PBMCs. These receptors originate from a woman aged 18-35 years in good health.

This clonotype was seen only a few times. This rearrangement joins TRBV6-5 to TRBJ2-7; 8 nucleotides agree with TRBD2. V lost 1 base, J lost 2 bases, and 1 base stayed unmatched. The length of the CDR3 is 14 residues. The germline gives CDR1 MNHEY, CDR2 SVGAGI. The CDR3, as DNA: TGTGCCAGCAGTTACTTGCGGGAGGCCTACGAGCAGTACTTC. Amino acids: CASSYLREAYEQYF.

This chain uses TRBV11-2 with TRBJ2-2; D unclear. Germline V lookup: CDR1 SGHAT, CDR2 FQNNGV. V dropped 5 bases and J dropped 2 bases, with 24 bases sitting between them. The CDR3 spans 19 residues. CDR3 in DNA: TGTGCCAGCAGCGAATACCCTATAATGACAATTGCCAACACCGGGGAGCTGTTTTTT. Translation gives CASSEYPIMTIANTGELFF.

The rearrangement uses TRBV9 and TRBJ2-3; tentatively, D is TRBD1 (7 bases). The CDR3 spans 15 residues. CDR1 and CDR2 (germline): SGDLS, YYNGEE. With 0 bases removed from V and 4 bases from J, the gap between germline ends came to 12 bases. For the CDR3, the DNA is TGTGCCAGCAGCGTAGACCAGGGGGGTCCAGATACGCAGTATTTT. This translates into CASSVDQGGPDTQYF.

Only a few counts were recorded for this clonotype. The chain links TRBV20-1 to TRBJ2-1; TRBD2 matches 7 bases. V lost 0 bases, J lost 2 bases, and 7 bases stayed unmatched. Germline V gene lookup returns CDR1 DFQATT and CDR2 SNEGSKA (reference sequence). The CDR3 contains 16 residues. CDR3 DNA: TGCAGTGCTAGAGATCTACGGGAGGTCCCCTACAATGAGCAGTTCTTC. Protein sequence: CSARDLREVPYNEQFF.

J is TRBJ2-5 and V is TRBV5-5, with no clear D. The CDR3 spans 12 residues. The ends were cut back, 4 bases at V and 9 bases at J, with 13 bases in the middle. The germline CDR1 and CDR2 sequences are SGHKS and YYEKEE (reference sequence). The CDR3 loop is CASSNPRLPQYF. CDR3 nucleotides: TGTGCCAGCAGCAACCCTAGGTTACCCCAGTACTTC.

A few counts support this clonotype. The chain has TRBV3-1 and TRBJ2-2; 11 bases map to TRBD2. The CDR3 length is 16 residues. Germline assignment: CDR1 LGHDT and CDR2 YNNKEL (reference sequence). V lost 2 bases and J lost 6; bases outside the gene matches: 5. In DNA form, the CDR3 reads TGTGCCAGCAGCCAATGGACTAGCGGGTACCCCGGGGAGCTGTTTTTT. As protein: CASSQWTSGYPGELFF.

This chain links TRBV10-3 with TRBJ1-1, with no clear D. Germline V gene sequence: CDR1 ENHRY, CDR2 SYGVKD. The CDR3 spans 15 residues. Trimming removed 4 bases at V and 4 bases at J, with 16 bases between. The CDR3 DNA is TGTGCCATCAGTGCGATAATGGTTTCAAGCACTGAAGCTTTCTTT. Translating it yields CAISAIMVSSTEAFF.

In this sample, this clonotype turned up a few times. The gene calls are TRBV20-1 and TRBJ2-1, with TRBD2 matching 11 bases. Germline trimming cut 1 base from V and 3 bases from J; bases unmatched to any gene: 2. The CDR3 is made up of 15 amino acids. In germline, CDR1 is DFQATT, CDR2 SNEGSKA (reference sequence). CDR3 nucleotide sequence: TGCAGTGCTAGAGGTGGGACTAGCGGCTACAATGAGCAGTTCTTC. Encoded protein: CSARGGTSGYNEQFF.

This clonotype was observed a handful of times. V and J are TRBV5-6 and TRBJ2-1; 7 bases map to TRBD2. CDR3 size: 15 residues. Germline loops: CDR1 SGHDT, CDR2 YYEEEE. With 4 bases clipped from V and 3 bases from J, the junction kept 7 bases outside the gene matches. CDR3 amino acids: CASSPQRGGYNEQFF. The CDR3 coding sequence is TGTGCCAGCAGCCCCCAGCGGGGTGGCTACAATGAGCAGTTCTTC.

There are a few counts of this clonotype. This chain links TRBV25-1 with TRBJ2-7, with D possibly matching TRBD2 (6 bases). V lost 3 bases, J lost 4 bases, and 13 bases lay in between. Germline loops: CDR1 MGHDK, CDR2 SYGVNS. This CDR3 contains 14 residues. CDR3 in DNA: TGTGCCAGCAGTGATGCGGGGACCGGATACGAGCAGTACTTC. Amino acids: CASSDAGTGYEQYF.

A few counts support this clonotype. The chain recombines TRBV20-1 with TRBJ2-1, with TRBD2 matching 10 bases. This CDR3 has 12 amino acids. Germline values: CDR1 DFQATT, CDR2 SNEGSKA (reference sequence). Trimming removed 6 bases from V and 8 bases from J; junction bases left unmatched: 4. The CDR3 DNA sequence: TGCAGTGCCCGGACTAGCGGAGATGAGCAGTTCTTC. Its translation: CSARTSGDEQFF.

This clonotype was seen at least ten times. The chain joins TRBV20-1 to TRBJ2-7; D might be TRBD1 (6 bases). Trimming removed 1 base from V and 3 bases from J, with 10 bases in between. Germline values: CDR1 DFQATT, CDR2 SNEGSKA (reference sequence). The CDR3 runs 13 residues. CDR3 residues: CSARVLQGYEQYF. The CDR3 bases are TGCAGTGCTAGAGTCTTACAGGGCTACGAGCAGTACTTC.

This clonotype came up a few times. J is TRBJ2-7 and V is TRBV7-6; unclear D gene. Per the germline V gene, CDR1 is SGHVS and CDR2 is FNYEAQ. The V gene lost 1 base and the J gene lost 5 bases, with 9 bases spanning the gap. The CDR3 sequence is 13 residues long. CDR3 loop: CASSLVGPNEQYF. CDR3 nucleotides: TGTGCCAGCAGCTTAGTCGGTCCGAACGAGCAGTACTTC.

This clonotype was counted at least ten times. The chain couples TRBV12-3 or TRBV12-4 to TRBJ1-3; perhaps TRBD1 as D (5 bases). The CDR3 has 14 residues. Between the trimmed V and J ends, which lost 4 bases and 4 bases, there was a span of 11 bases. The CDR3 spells CASSSQGSGNTIYF. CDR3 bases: TGTGCCAGCAGTTCCCAGGGTTCAGGAAACACCATATATTTT.

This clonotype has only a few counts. DNA of the CDR3: TGTGCCAGCTGGGACTCTAGCTACGAGCAGTACTTC. Its translation is CASWDSSYEQYF. The chain links TRBV27 to TRBJ2-7; possible D gene TRBD2, 6 bases. V was pared by 8 bases and J by 3 bases, with 11 bases between. The CDR3 consists of 12 residues. Germline assignment: CDR1 MNHEY and CDR2 SMNVEV (reference sequence).

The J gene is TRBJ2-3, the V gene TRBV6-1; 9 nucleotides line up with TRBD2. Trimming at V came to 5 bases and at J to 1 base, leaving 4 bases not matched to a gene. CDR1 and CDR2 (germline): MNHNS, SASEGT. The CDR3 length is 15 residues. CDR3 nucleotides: TGTGCCAGCAGTATGCGGGGGGGTCGCACAGATACGCAGTATTTT. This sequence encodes CASSMRGGRTDTQYF.

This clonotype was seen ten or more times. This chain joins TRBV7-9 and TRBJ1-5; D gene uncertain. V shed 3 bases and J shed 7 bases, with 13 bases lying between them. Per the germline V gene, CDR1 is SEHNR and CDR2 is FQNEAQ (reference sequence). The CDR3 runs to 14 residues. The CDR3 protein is CASSLAGSRQPQHF. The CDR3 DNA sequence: TGTGCCAGCAGCTTGGCAGGATCGCGACAGCCCCAGCATTTT. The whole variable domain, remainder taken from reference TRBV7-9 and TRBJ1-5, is DTGVSQNPRHKITKRGQNVTFRCDPISEHNRLYWYRQTLGQGPEFLTYFQNEAQLEKSRLLSDRFSAERPKGSFSTLEIQRTEQGDSAMYLCASSLAGSRQPQHFGDGTRLSIL.

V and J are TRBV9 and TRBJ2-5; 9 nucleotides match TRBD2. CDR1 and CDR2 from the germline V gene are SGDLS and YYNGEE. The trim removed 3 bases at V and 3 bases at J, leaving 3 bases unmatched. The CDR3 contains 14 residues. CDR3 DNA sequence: TGTGCCAGCAGCGCGGTAGCGGGAGAAGAGACCCAGTACTTC. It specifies CASSAVAGEETQYF.

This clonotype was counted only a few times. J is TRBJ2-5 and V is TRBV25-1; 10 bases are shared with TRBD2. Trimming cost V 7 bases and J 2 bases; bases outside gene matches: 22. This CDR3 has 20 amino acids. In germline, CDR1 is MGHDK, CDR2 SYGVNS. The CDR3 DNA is TGTGCCAGCAACGGTAGGGGGCCCGCTAGCGGGGGACCCATTCAAGAGACCCAGTACTTC. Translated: CASNGRGPASGGPIQETQYF.

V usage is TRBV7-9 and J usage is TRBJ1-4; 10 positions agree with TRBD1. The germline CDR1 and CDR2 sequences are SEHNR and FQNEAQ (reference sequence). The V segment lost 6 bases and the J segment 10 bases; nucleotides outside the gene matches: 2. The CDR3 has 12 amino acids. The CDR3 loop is CASSWTGGKLFF. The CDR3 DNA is TGTGCCAGCAGTTGGACAGGGGGAAAACTGTTTTTT.

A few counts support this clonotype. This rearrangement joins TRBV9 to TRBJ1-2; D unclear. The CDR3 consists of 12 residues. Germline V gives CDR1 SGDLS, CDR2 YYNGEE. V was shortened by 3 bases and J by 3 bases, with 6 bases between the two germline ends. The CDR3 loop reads CASSERHYGYTF. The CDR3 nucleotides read TGTGCCAGCAGCGAGCGTCACTATGGCTACACCTTC.

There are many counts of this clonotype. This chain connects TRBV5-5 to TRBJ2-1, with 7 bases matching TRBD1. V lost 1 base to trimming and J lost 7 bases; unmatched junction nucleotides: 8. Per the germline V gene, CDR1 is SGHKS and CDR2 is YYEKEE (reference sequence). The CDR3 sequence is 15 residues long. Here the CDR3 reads CASSLYWDRTNEQFF. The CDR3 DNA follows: TGTGCCAGCAGCTTGTATTGGGACAGAACTAATGAGCAGTTCTTC.

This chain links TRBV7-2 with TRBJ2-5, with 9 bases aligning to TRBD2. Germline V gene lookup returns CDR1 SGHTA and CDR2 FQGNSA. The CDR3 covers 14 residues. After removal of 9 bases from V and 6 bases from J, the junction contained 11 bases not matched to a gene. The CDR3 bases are TGTGCCAGTACGACCCAGAGCGGGGGGAAGACCCAGTACTTC. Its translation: CASTTQSGGKTQYF.

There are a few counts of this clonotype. The DNA of the CDR3 is TGTGCCTCACGGGGCGGTGACACCTACGAGCAGTACTTC. It translates to CASRGGDTYEQYF. The V and J genes are TRBV12-3 or TRBV12-4 and TRBJ2-7; D might be TRBD1 or TRBD2, each matching 5 bases. V shed 11 bases and J shed 2 bases, with 16 bases lying between them. There are 13 residues in the CDR3.

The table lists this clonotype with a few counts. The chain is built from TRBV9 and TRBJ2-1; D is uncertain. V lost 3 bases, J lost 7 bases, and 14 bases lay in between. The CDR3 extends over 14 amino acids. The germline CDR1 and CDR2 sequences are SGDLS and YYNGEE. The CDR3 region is CASSASYLGNEQFF. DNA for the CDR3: TGTGCCAGCAGCGCCTCCTATCTCGGGAATGAGCAGTTCTTC.

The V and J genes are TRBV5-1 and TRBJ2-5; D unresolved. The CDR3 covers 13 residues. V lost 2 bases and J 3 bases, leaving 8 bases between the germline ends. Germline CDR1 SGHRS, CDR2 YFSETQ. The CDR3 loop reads CASSFWSEETQYF. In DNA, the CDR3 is TGCGCCAGCAGCTTTTGGAGTGAAGAGACCCAGTACTTC.

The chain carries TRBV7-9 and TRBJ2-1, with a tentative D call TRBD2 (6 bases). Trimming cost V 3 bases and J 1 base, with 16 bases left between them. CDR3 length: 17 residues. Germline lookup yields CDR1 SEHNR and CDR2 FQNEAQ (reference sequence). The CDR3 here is CASSLGSLAGSYNEQFF. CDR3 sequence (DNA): TGTGCCAGCAGCTTGGGGTCCTTGGCGGGGTCCTACAATGAGCAGTTCTTC.